What follows are 21 T cell receptor beta chains derived from one specimen sequenced in a study of CD8+ T cells in alopecia areata. RNA extraction was followed by reverse transcription into cDNA, which acted as the sequencing template. Profiling relied on immunoSEQ multiplex PCR, and the TCRdb table lists in-frame clones only, not all of them. The sample contains some 130,000 clones, 49% of which appear only once. The sample in question was CD8+ T cells sorted from blood, obtained at week 0. Every receptor here comes from a human donor with alopecia areata.

V gene TRBV4-3 combines with J gene TRBJ1-6; 8 nucleotides align to TRBD1. J gave up 8 bases and V 0 bases, and 9 bases lay outside the gene matches. Germline CDR1 and CDR2: LGHNA and YSLEER. CDR3 length equals 17 residues. CDR3 DNA sequence: TGCGCCAGCAGCCAAGATCATTTGGACAGGGTGTATTCACCCCTCCACTTT. Its translation: CASSQDHLDRVYSPLHF.

This sequence joins TRBV25-1 and TRBJ1-1; D unclear. The germline gives CDR1 MGHDK, CDR2 SYGVNS. The CDR3 length is 13 residues. V was clipped by 1 base and J by 2 bases, with 5 bases between them. Here the CDR3 DNA reads TGTGCCAGCAGTGAATTGAGAAACACTGAAGCTTTCTTT. Encoded protein: CASSELRNTEAFF.

This rearrangement joins TRBV11-2 to TRBJ2-1; possibly TRBD2 for D (6 bases). Germline-derived CDR1 and CDR2 are SGHAT and FQNNGV. CDR3 size: 14 residues. The V end was cut by 0 bases, the J end by 8 bases, with 11 bases between. The CDR3 DNA sequence: TGTGCCAGCAGCTTAGATGGGAGGAGCGATGAGCAGTTCTTC. Its translation is CASSLDGRSDEQFF.

This chain joins TRBV4-1 and TRBJ1-6; 7 positions match TRBD1. The CDR3 sequence is 16 residues long. After removal of 2 bases from V and 8 bases from J, the junction contained 9 bases not matched to a gene. Looked up from germline, CDR1 is MGHRA and CDR2 is YSYEKL. The CDR3 DNA reads TGCGCCAGCAGCCAAAGACAGGGCGCGTTGGATTCACCCCTCCACTTT. It encodes CASSQRQGALDSPLHF.

A single count supports this clone. The chain has TRBV7-9 and TRBJ2-7; the match to TRBD1 covers 10 bases. The germline V gene has CDR1 SEHNR and CDR2 FQNEAQ (reference sequence). The J segment lost 3 bases and the V segment lost 1 base, leaving 3 bases of the junction unmatched. The CDR3 loop spans 15 amino acids. The DNA for the CDR3 is TGTGCCAGCAGCTTAGTAGGACAGGGGGGCTACGAGCAGTACTTC. This sequence encodes CASSLVGQGGYEQYF.

V gene TRBV30 combines with J gene TRBJ1-2; D may be TRBD1 (6 bases). This CDR3 spans 12 amino acids. Germline CDR1 is GTSNPN and CDR2 is SVGIG (reference sequence). Deletions cut 2 bases from V and 5 bases from J, with 9 bases between. The CDR3 bases are TGTGCCTGGAGTAACCAGGGGTATGGCTACACCTTC. Protein sequence: CAWSNQGYGYTF.

CDR3 nucleotide sequence: TGCGCCAGCAGCCCACGGGACACCAATCAGCCCCAGCATTTT. Protein product: CASSPRDTNQPQHF. The chain couples TRBV4-1 to TRBJ1-5; the D gene is possibly TRBD1 (6 bases). CDR1 and CDR2 from the germline V gene are MGHRA and YSYEKL. CDR3 length: 14 amino acids. The germline V and J ends were trimmed by 4 bases and 3 bases, with 10 bases remaining between them.

This clone was detected only a few times. This chain uses TRBV5-6 with TRBJ1-5; TRBD1 agrees at 7 bases. The CDR3 length is 16 residues. From germline, CDR1 is SGHDT and CDR2 YYEEEE. J gave up 1 base and V 0 bases, and 4 bases lay outside the gene matches. This chain's CDR3 is CASSLGGTESNQPQHF. The CDR3 DNA reads TGTGCCAGCAGCTTGGGTGGGACAGAGAGCAATCAGCCCCAGCATTTT.

This sequence joins TRBV14 and TRBJ2-2; D ambiguous. The CDR3 has 14 residues. Trimming pared 1 base from V and 1 base from J, leaving 4 bases between. Germline V gene lookup returns CDR1 SGHDN and CDR2 FVKESK. Written as DNA, the CDR3 is TGTGCCAGCAGCCAAGGTGTGAACACCGGGGAGCTGTTTTTT. Translation: CASSQGVNTGELFF.

The chain uses TRBV4-1 and TRBJ1-3; D is undetermined. Deletions cut 3 bases from V and 3 bases from J, with 15 bases between. This CDR3 spans 16 amino acids. Per germline, CDR1 MGHRA and CDR2 YSYEKL. Here the CDR3 DNA reads TGCGCCAGCAGCCAGATGACCGCGGAGCGTGGAAACACCATATATTTT. The encoded protein is CASSQMTAERGNTIYF.

The rearrangement joins TRBV5-1 to TRBJ1-1; D call uncertain. In germline, CDR1 is SGHRS, CDR2 YFSETQ. V lost 0 bases and J lost 0, with 9 bases in between. CDR3 length: 15 amino acids. The CDR3 bases are TGCGCCAGCAGCTTGGAGGGAGAAGTGAACACTGAAGCTTTCTTT. Protein: CASSLEGEVNTEAFF.

A word on this clone: The same CDR3 is also encoded by other DNA sequences in this sample. The rearrangement links TRBV7-9 to TRBJ2-5, with D possibly matching TRBD2 (5 bases). Trimming shortened V by 0 bases and J by 5 bases, and 7 bases separated the two germline ends. The CDR3 consists of 13 residues. Per germline, CDR1 SEHNR and CDR2 FQNEAQ (reference sequence). CDR3 amino acids: CASSLALEETQYF. Written as DNA, the CDR3 is TGTGCCAGCAGCTTAGCACTAGAGGAGACCCAGTACTTC.

The rearrangement links TRBV6-1 to TRBJ2-1; a weak D match, TRBD1 (6 bases). Germline V lookup: CDR1 MNHNS, CDR2 SASEGT. V gave up 7 bases and J gave up 8 bases, with 18 bases separating them. The CDR3 is 14 amino acids. The CDR3 bases are TGTGCCAGCACCCGGACAGTTCGGGTCGATGAGCAGTTCTTC. This translates into CASTRTVRVDEQFF.

The chain links TRBV7-9 to TRBJ2-5; 10 bases map to TRBD2. V dropped 5 bases and J dropped 2; count of bases not matched to a gene: 8. CDR1 is SEHNR, CDR2 FQNEAQ, per germline (reference sequence). This CDR3 is built from 16 residues. The CDR3 here is CASSPGGLAIQETQYF. The CDR3 region has the DNA TGTGCCAGCAGCCCGGGGGGACTAGCGATACAAGAGACCCAGTACTTC.

The V and J genes are TRBV2 and TRBJ2-3; TRBD2 is a possible D gene (5 bases). The CDR3 contains 15 residues. Germline CDR1 reads SNHLY; CDR2 reads FYNNEI. V lost 9 bases and J 0 bases, leaving 16 bases between the germline ends. The CDR3 loop reads CASQAWETSTDTQYF. The CDR3 nucleotides are TGTGCCAGTCAGGCTTGGGAGACTAGCACAGATACGCAGTATTTT.

The rearrangement joins TRBV6-6 to TRBJ2-7; possibly TRBD2 for D (6 bases). This CDR3 is 16 amino acids long. Germline CDR1 reads MNHNY; CDR2 reads SVGAGI (reference sequence). V lost 0 bases, J lost 2 bases, and 14 bases lay in between. The CDR3 region has the DNA TGTGCCAGCAGTTACTCGAAGGGACGGGGGACCTACGAGCAGTACTTC. Protein product: CASSYSKGRGTYEQYF.

A few counts support this clone. The rearrangement links TRBV30 to TRBJ2-7; TRBD1 aligns across 10 bases. The CDR3 is made up of 15 amino acids. Losses at the gene ends were 3 bases for V and 3 bases for J; bases not matched to a gene: 8. The germline V gene has CDR1 GTSNPN and CDR2 SVGIG (reference sequence). Here the CDR3 reads CAWRGGQGTRYEQYF. The CDR3 DNA reads TGTGCCTGGAGGGGGGGACAGGGGACTCGCTACGAGCAGTACTTC.

This clone turned up a few times. V is TRBV30 and J is TRBJ2-3, with D possibly TRBD2 on 6 matching bases. Trimming stripped 0 bases from V and 5 bases from J, with 15 bases between. The CDR3 has 15 amino acids. Germline CDR1 and CDR2: GTSNPN and SVGIG (reference sequence). The CDR3 sequence: CAWSVIGGVGDTQYF. The CDR3 DNA reads as TGTGCCTGGAGTGTAATTGGCGGGGTTGGAGATACGCAGTATTTT.

This clone occurred a few times. CDR3: CASSPVSTYEQYF. In DNA, the CDR3 is TGTGCCAGCAGCCCGGTATCGACCTACGAGCAGTACTTC. The chain employs TRBV7-9 and TRBJ2-7, with D unclear. Trimming cost V 5 bases and J 2 bases, with 10 bases left between them. CDR1 SEHNR and CDR2 FQNEAQ come from the germline V gene (reference sequence). The CDR3 runs to 13 residues.

This clone was observed a handful of times. The chain links TRBV12-5 to TRBJ2-3; D gene uncertain. V lost 2 bases and J 1 base, leaving 7 bases between the germline ends. In germline, CDR1 is LGHNT, CDR2 FRNRAP. The CDR3 consists of 14 residues. As DNA, the CDR3 is TGTGCTAGTGGTTTGTACAAGGGCACAGATACGCAGTATTTT. Amino acids: CASGLYKGTDTQYF.

This clone has ten or more counts. V and J are TRBV19 and TRBJ2-5, with TRBD2 matching over 13 bases. The CDR3 covers 14 residues. Germline V lookup: CDR1 LNHDA, CDR2 SQIVND (reference sequence). With V trimmed by 10 bases and J by 0 bases, 2 bases remained unmatched. The CDR3 nucleotides read TGTGCCACCGGGACTAGCGGGGACCAAGAGACCCAGTACTTC. Its protein product is CATGTSGDQETQYF.